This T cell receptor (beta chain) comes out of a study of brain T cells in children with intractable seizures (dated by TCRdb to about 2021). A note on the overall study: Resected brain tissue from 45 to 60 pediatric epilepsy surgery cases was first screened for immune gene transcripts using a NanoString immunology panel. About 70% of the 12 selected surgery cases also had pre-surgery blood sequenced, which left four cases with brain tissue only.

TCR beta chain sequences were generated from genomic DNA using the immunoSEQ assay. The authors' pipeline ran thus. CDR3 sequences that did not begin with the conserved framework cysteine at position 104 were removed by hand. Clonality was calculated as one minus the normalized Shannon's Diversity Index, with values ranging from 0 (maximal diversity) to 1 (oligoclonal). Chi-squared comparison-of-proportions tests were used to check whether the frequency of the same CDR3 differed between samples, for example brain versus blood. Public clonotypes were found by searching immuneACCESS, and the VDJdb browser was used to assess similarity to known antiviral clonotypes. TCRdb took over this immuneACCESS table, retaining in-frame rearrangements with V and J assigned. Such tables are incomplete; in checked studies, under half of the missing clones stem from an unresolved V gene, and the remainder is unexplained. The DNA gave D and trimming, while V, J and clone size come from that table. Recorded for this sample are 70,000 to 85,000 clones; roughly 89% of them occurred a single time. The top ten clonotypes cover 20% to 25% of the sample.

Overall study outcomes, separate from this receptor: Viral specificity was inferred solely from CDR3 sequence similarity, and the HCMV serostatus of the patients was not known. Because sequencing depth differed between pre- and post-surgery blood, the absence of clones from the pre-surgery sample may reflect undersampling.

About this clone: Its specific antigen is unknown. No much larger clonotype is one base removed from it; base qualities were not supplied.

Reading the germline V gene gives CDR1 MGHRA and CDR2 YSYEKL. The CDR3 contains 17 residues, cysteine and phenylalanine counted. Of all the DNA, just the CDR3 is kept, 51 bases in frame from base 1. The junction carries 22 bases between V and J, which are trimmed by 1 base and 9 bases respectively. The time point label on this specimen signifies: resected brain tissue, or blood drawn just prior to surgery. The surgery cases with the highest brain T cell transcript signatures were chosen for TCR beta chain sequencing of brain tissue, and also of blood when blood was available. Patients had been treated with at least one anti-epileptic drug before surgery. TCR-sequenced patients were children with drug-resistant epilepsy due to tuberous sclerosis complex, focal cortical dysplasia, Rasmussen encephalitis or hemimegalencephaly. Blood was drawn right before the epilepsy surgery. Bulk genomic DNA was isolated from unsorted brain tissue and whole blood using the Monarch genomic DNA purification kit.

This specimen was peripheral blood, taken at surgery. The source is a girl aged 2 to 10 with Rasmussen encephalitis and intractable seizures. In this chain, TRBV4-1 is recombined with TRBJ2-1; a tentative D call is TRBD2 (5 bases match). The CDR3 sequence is CASSQVTRRGPGGEQFF. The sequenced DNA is TGCGCCAGCAGCCAAGTGACGCGCCGCGGGCCGGGCGGTGAGCAGTTCTTC.